The T cell receptor (beta chain) under discussion was sequenced for a study of blood T cell repertoires in COVID-19. Study background: The origin of the acute and convalescent COVID-19 samples was the United States, Italy and Spain. From T cells, B-cell-depleted T cells, or PBMCs came the material, which was cDNA or gDNA.

The germline CDR1 and CDR2 sequences are GTSNPN and SVGIG (reference sequence). The junction had 0 bases not matched to a gene; V was cut back by 5 bases and J by 5 bases. The CDR3 has 12 amino acids. This clone showed up just once. The authors' processing: For nucleated cells, counts were estimated from reference gene primer amplification. Sequenced by immunoSEQ multiplex PCR; TCRdb stores in-frame clones only, minus some. For V, J and clone size, that table is used; D and trimming come from the DNA. The table has 200,000 or so clones, around 90% seen once. The chain joins TRBV30 to TRBJ1-6; 7 nucleotides match TRBD1. The receptor was derived from a man between 60 and 75 years old who had recovered from COVID-19. The material sequenced was peripheral blood. The CDR3 here is CAWGTDNSPLHF. The CDR3 DNA reads as TGTGCCTGGGGGACAGATAATTCACCCCTCCACTTT. Full variable domain (missing parts from reference TRBV30 and TRBJ1-6): SQTIHQWPATLVQPVGSPLSLECTVEGTSNPNLYWYRQAAGRGLQLLFYSVGIGQISSEVPQNLSASRPQDRQFILSSKKLLLSDSGFYLCAWGTDNSPLHFGNGTRLTVT.